This T cell receptor (beta chain) is drawn from a study of blood T cell repertoires in COVID-19. Across the whole study: Spain, Italy and the United States supplied samples that represented acute and convalescent COVID-19.

This clone appeared a few times. The germline V gene encodes CDR1 ENHRY and CDR2 SYGVKD. Trimming took 9 bases from V and 2 from J, leaving 13 bases between them. The CDR3 loop spans 13 amino acids. Everyone who took part was 18 to 89 years old, and they came from some 23 US areas. Produced via immunoSEQ multiplex PCR; TCRdb's table is partial and in-frame only. Of around 130,000 clones in the sample, roughly 87% are singletons; the top ten hold about 20%. The TCR sequence derives from a man under 40 who had recovered from COVID-19. The sample was PBMCs or T cells enriched from blood (not recorded which). V usage is TRBV10-3 and J usage is TRBJ1-1; D possibly corresponds to TRBD1 (5 bases). The CDR3 sequence is CAMRDLLNTEAFF. The CDR3 nucleotides read TGTGCCATGCGGGACTTACTCAACACTGAAGCTTTCTTT.